These 24 T cell receptor beta chains were sequenced from one sample in a study of brain metastases from non-small cell lung cancer. Sequenced by immunoSEQ multiplex PCR; TCRdb stores in-frame clones only, minus some. The data show some 4,000 clones, 87% seen once. The material sequenced was primary lung tumor tissue. These TCRs come from a donor at least 40 years old with non-small cell lung cancer.

The V and J genes are TRBV12-3 or TRBV12-4 and TRBJ2-2; D gene ambiguous. Trimming pared 3 bases from V and 3 bases from J, leaving 5 bases between. The length of the CDR3 is 13 residues. The CDR3 loop reads CASSLGYTGELFF. The CDR3 DNA reads as TGTGCCAGCAGTTTGGGGTACACCGGGGAGCTGTTTTTT.

The chain carries TRBV4-1 and TRBJ1-3; D gene uncertain. The V end was cut by 1 base, the J end by 0 bases, with 7 bases between. This CDR3 is built from 15 residues. The V gene's germline CDR1 is MGHRA and CDR2 YSYEKL. The CDR3 DNA sequence: TGCGCCAGCAGCCAAGGGCCGGACTCTGGAAACACCATATATTTT. Translating it yields CASSQGPDSGNTIYF.

The chain recombines TRBV11-1 with TRBJ2-7; 9 bases align to TRBD1. CDR1 and CDR2 (germline): SGHAT, FQDESV (reference sequence). V trimming: 2 bases; J trimming: 7 bases; junction bases outside the gene matches: 6. This CDR3 has 14 residues. This chain's CDR3 is CASSLPQGASEQYF. For the CDR3, the DNA is TGTGCCAGCAGCTTACCACAGGGGGCTTCGGAGCAGTACTTC.

CDR3 bases: TGTGCCAGCAGCCTGGGACACCAGGCCTACGAGCAGTACTTC. It yields the protein CASSLGHQAYEQYF. This sequence joins TRBV5-4 and TRBJ2-7, with D possibly matching TRBD1 (6 bases). The germline V gene encodes CDR1 SGHNT and CDR2 YYREEE (reference sequence). The CDR3 runs to 14 residues. Trimming cost V 4 bases and J 2 bases, with 13 bases left between them.

The V gene is TRBV18, the J gene TRBJ2-3, with no clear D. Trimming cost V 2 bases and J 6 bases, with 6 bases left between them. The germline CDR1 and CDR2 sequences are KGHSH and LQKENI. CDR3 length: 12 residues. CDR3 residues: CASSPAADTQYF. The CDR3 region has the DNA TGTGCCAGCTCACCAGCGGCGGATACGCAGTATTTT.

This clone was detected only a few times. The V and J genes are TRBV4-2 and TRBJ2-7; D gene uncertain. The CDR3 loop spans 15 amino acids. V was clipped by 0 bases and J by 2 bases, with 11 bases between them. From germline, CDR1 is LGHNA and CDR2 YNFKEQ. Here the CDR3 reads CASSQEASEAYEQYF. CDR3 bases: TGTGCCAGCAGCCAAGAAGCTAGTGAGGCCTACGAGCAGTACTTC.

The count of this clone is one. The chain couples TRBV14 to TRBJ2-3, with D uncertain. Looked up from germline, CDR1 is SGHDN and CDR2 is FVKESK. CDR3 length: 15 residues. The germline V and J ends were trimmed by 4 bases and 4 bases, with 15 bases remaining between them. The CDR3 coding sequence is TGTGCCAGCAGCCCCCTGGGTAGAGCAGCAGATACGCAGTATTTT. Amino acids: CASSPLGRAADTQYF. The full variable domain, in which reference TRBV14 and TRBJ2-3 provide the parts outside the CDR3, is EAGVTQFPSHSVIEKGQTVTLRCDPISGHDNLYWYRRVMGKEIKFLLHFVKESKQDESGMPNNRFLAERTGGTYSTLKVQPAELEDSGVYFCASSPLGRAADTQYFGPGTRLTVL.

The chain links TRBV6-5 to TRBJ1-5; possibly TRBD1 for D (5 bases). V was clipped by 2 bases and J by 2 bases, with 7 bases between them. Per germline, CDR1 MNHEY and CDR2 SVGAGI. This CDR3 contains 14 residues. CDR3 loop: CASSYRDGNQPQHF. In DNA, the CDR3 is TGTGCCAGCAGTTACAGGGACGGCAATCAGCCCCAGCATTTT.

This sequence joins TRBV28 and TRBJ1-2, with D hard to call. The CDR3 loop spans 12 amino acids. The V end lost 7 bases, the J end lost 4 bases, and 10 bases lay between the germline ends. CDR1 is MDHEN, CDR2 SYDVKM, per germline. The CDR3 spells CASTARFYGYTF. The CDR3 DNA reads as TGTGCCAGCACCGCAAGATTCTATGGCTACACCTTC.

The chain employs TRBV6-1 and TRBJ2-7; TRBD2 matches at 16 bases. The CDR3 spans 16 residues. Losses at the gene ends were 2 bases for V and 6 bases for J; bases not matched to a gene: 4. The germline V gene encodes CDR1 MNHNS and CDR2 SASEGT. The CDR3: CASSEMGLAGGTEQYF. The DNA of the CDR3 is TGTGCCAGCAGTGAAATGGGACTAGCGGGGGGGACCGAGCAGTACTTC.

The genes are TRBV5-4 and TRBJ1-1; 9 bases are a match to TRBD1. The V segment lost 0 bases and the J segment 3 bases; nucleotides outside the gene matches: 3. Per germline, CDR1 SGHNT and CDR2 YYREEE (reference sequence). This CDR3 has 15 residues. CDR3 sequence reads: CASSLGGQGYTEAFF. The CDR3 nucleotides are TGTGCCAGCAGCTTGGGAGGACAGGGGTACACTGAAGCTTTCTTT.

The table lists this clone with a count of one. The V and J genes are TRBV7-9 and TRBJ1-1, with TRBD1 matching over 7 bases. Germline V gene sequence: CDR1 SEHNR, CDR2 FQNEAQ (reference sequence). With 5 bases clipped from V and 6 bases from J, the junction kept 15 bases outside the gene matches. This CDR3 spans 16 amino acids. CDR3 residues: CASSPPGGQGVAEAFF. DNA of the CDR3: TGTGCCAGCAGCCCGCCCGGAGGGCAGGGGGTGGCTGAAGCTTTCTTT.

The J gene is TRBJ1-4, the V gene TRBV28, with D hard to call. With 8 bases removed from V and 0 bases from J, the gap between germline ends came to 16 bases. CDR1 MDHEN and CDR2 SYDVKM come from the germline V gene. The CDR3 totals 16 residues. The CDR3 region is CASFPRAGATNEKLFF. CDR3 DNA sequence: TGTGCCAGCTTTCCTCGGGCCGGAGCAACTAATGAAAAACTGTTTTTT.

To note about this clone: The same CDR3 also results from other DNA sequences found in this sample. The V and J genes are TRBV5-1 and TRBJ2-4; 9 nucleotides match TRBD2. The CDR3 contains 15 residues. V was clipped by 7 bases and J by 2 bases; unmatched bases: 7. Germline values: CDR1 SGHRS, CDR2 YFSETQ. The CDR3 sequence: CASGERGDSKNIQYF. In DNA, the CDR3 is TGCGCCAGCGGCGAGCGGGGGGATTCCAAAAACATTCAGTACTTC.

This chain connects TRBV5-4 to TRBJ2-5; TRBD2 is a possible D gene (5 bases). Germline V lookup: CDR1 SGHNT, CDR2 YYREEE (reference sequence). The CDR3 extends over 14 amino acids. The V and J ends lost 4 bases and 2 bases respectively, with 12 bases between them. The CDR3 coding sequence is TGTGCCAGCAGCATCTCGGACTTACAAGAGACCCAGTACTTC. It yields the protein CASSISDLQETQYF.

The rearrangement links TRBV3-1 (or the pseudogene TRBV3-2) to TRBJ1-2; 9 bases map to TRBD1. In germline, CDR1 is LGHDT, CDR2 YNNKEL (reference sequence). The CDR3 length is 19 residues. V dropped 5 bases and J dropped 4; count of bases not matched to a gene: 20. CDR3 loop: CASSVRDRERFKGGYGYTF. Written as DNA, the CDR3 is TGTGCCAGCAGCGTTCGGGACAGGGAAAGATTTAAGGGAGGCTATGGCTACACCTTC.

CDR3 region: CATGQGPYEQYF. CDR3 nucleotide sequence: TGTGCCACCGGACAGGGACCCTACGAGCAGTACTTC. The chain uses TRBV15 and TRBJ2-7; TRBD1 aligns across 8 bases. CDR3 size: 12 residues. In germline, CDR1 is LNHNV, CDR2 YYDKDF (reference sequence). V lost 8 bases to trimming and J lost 2 bases; unmatched junction nucleotides: 2.

This chain uses TRBV9 with TRBJ2-3; D is ambiguous. V dropped 4 bases and J dropped 2 bases, with 17 bases sitting between them. Germline V gives CDR1 SGDLS, CDR2 YYNGEE. The CDR3 consists of 16 residues. The CDR3 reads CASSPRISFPTDTQYF. CDR3 in DNA: TGTGCCAGCAGCCCCAGGATCTCTTTCCCCACAGATACGCAGTATTTT.

The genes are TRBV29-1 and TRBJ1-2; D may be TRBD1 (6 bases). The CDR3 runs 13 residues. Trimming removed 6 bases from V and 8 bases from J, with 19 bases in between. The germline V gene has CDR1 SQVTM and CDR2 ANQGSEA. CDR3 sequence reads: CSVPQGLALGYTF. DNA for the CDR3: TGCAGCGTCCCCCAGGGGCTAGCTTTGGGCTACACCTTC.

This chain uses TRBV6-5 with TRBJ2-7, with a weak D call TRBD2 (6 bases). There are 12 residues in the CDR3. V was clipped by 5 bases and J by 2 bases, with 7 bases between them. CDR1 MNHEY and CDR2 SVGAGI come from the germline V gene. The CDR3 reads CASSTGAYEQYF. For the CDR3, the DNA is TGTGCCAGCAGTACGGGGGCCTACGAGCAGTACTTC.

The chain has TRBV7-3 and TRBJ2-5, with a tentative D call TRBD2 (6 bases). The length of the CDR3 is 15 residues. Per germline, CDR1 SGHTA and CDR2 FQGTGA. V lost 2 bases and J 2 bases, leaving 12 bases between the germline ends. The CDR3 protein is CASSLGGAGQETQYF. CDR3 sequence (DNA): TGTGCCAGCAGCTTAGGAGGGGCAGGTCAAGAGACCCAGTACTTC.

The CDR3 DNA reads as TGTGCCAGCAGCGTCGACAGAGACTATGGCTACACCTTC. Translating it yields CASSVDRDYGYTF. The chain couples TRBV9 to TRBJ1-2, with a possible D match to TRBD1 (5 bases). With 2 bases removed from V and 3 bases from J, the gap between germline ends came to 8 bases. CDR1 SGDLS and CDR2 YYNGEE come from the germline V gene. The CDR3 sequence is 13 residues long.

This sequence joins TRBV2 and TRBJ2-3; 8 bases map to TRBD1. Trimming cost V 4 bases and J 1 base; bases outside gene matches: 4. The length of the CDR3 is 15 residues. The germline CDR1 and CDR2 sequences are SNHLY and FYNNEI. The CDR3 nucleotides read TGTGCCAGCAGTGTCAGGGGGCCGGGCACAGATACGCAGTATTTT. Translation gives CASSVRGPGTDTQYF.

In this sample, this clone turned up a few times. This chain connects TRBV5-8 to TRBJ1-3, with TRBD1 matching 7 bases. The CDR3 extends over 14 amino acids. The germline gives CDR1 SGHTS, CDR2 YDEGEE. The V and J ends lost 7 bases and 7 bases, in that order; junction bases with no gene match: 11. CDR3 coding DNA: TGTGCCAGCGCCCTGACAGGGAAACCGAACACCATATATTTT. Its translation is CASALTGKPNTIYF. The whole variable domain, remainder taken from reference TRBV5-8 and TRBJ1-3, is EAGVTQSPTHLIKTRGQQATLRCSPISGHTSVYWYQQALGLGLQFLLWYDEGEERNRGNFPPRFSGRQFPNYSSELNVNALELEDSALYLCASALTGKPNTIYFGEGSWLTVV.